These 23 T cell receptor beta chains originate from one sample sequenced in a study of T-cell memory formation after mild COVID-19. MiXCR, run by TCRdb on the 5' RACE reads, gives a single entry per CDR3 protein. The top ten clones hold about 12% of a sample with under 650,000 distinct CDR3 sequences, approximately 19% of them seen once. Sequenced sample: PBMCs or a T cell subset sorted from them (not recorded which). These receptors all stem from an adult woman who had mild COVID-19 (a few samples of this study predate the infection). Cell type and time point are not known.

This clonotype was recorded at least ten times. CDR3 in DNA: TGTGCCAGCACTTCTCGACAAAACAATGAGCAGTTCTTC. Protein: CASTSRQNNEQFF. The chain has TRBV2 and TRBJ2-1; no firm D call. V lost 7 bases, J lost 5 bases, and 12 bases lay in between. Germline assignment: CDR1 SNHLY and CDR2 FYNNEI. The CDR3 sequence is 13 residues long.

This clonotype has more than one count but fewer than ten. The chain joins TRBV20-1 to TRBJ2-1; D not resolved. Germline assignment: CDR1 DFQATT and CDR2 SNEGSKA (reference sequence). Trimming left V 3 bases short and J 8 bases short, with 17 bases between. CDR3 size: 14 residues. The CDR3 here is CSARAPRIGDEQFF. The CDR3, as DNA: TGCAGTGCTAGGGCCCCAAGGATCGGCGATGAGCAGTTCTTC.

This clonotype was seen a few times. The chain carries TRBV24-1 and TRBJ2-5; 9 bases are shared with TRBD1. The CDR3 length is 16 residues. J lost 5 bases, V lost 1 base, and 7 bases had no gene match. Germline lookup yields CDR1 KGHDR and CDR2 SFDVKD. The CDR3 bases are TGTGCCACCAGTGATTTATTAGGGGGACAGGGTGAGACCCAGTACTTC. Translating gives CATSDLLGGQGETQYF.

The chain joins TRBV20-1 to TRBJ1-1, with D possibly being TRBD1 (5 bases). Trimming cost V 1 base and J 2 bases, with 11 bases left between them. This CDR3 comprises 14 residues. Germline V CDR1 and CDR2: DFQATT, SNEGSKA (reference sequence). The CDR3 sequence is CSARGGRDNTEAFF. In DNA form, the CDR3 reads TGCAGTGCTAGAGGTGGCAGGGACAACACTGAAGCTTTCTTT.

With regard to this clonotype: One base away lies a much larger clone, so this may be a sequencing read error. CDR3 region: CDSSELAGGHGTGELFF. CDR3 sequence (DNA): TGTGACAGCAGTGAATTAGCGGGGGGCCATGGCACCGGGGAGCTGTTTTTT. The chain combines TRBV6-4 with TRBJ2-2; 10 bases agree with TRBD2. This CDR3 is 17 amino acids long. Germline assignment: CDR1 MRHNA and CDR2 SNTAGT.

This chain uses TRBV30 with TRBJ2-1, with D perhaps TRBD2 (5 bases). Germline values: CDR1 GTSNPN, CDR2 SVGIG (reference sequence). The V gene lost 4 bases and the J gene lost 3 bases, with 16 bases spanning the gap. CDR3 length equals 15 residues. The CDR3 sequence is CAWIPPGDIYNEQFF. CDR3 in DNA: TGTGCCTGGATCCCCCCCGGGGATATCTACAATGAGCAGTTCTTC.

The V gene is TRBV12-3 or TRBV12-4, the J gene TRBJ1-1; 7 positions match TRBD1. After removal of 5 bases from V and 0 bases from J, the junction contained 6 bases not matched to a gene. This CDR3 comprises 15 residues. This CDR3 is CASSPSGTVNTEAFF. CDR3 DNA: TGTGCCAGCAGTCCCTCCGGGACAGTGAACACTGAAGCTTTCTTT.

At least ten counts were recorded for this clonotype. This chain uses TRBV5-1 with TRBJ1-1; the D gene is possibly TRBD1 (5 bases). Trimming removed 5 bases from V and 1 base from J, with 18 bases in between. The CDR3 has 16 residues. Germline V gene lookup returns CDR1 SGHRS and CDR2 YFSETQ. DNA for the CDR3: TGCGCCAGCAGGCCCTTGTCCGTTGGGGGGAACACTGAAGCTTTCTTT. It translates to CASRPLSVGGNTEAFF.

This chain uses TRBV7-8 with TRBJ1-1, with D possibly TRBD1 on 6 matching bases. The CDR3 consists of 15 residues. Germline V gene sequence: CDR1 SGHVS, CDR2 FQNEAQ. The V end was cut by 3 bases, the J end by 4 bases, with 15 bases between. The CDR3 nucleotides read TGTGCCAGCAGCTTGAGGGGGGGGATTCTCACTGAAGCTTTCTTT. Amino acid sequence: CASSLRGGILTEAFF.

This clonotype was seen a few times. J is TRBJ2-7 and V is TRBV12-3 or TRBV12-4; no definite D call. The CDR3 extends over 18 amino acids. Trimming removed 3 bases from V and 0 bases from J, with 21 bases in between. This CDR3 is CASSFWDFPPADSYEQYF. CDR3 coding DNA: TGTGCCAGCAGTTTTTGGGATTTCCCTCCCGCGGACTCCTACGAGCAGTACTTC.

The CDR3, as DNA: TGTGCCAGCACCCTCGCCCCTGACGAGCAGTACTTC. Encoded protein: CASTLAPDEQYF. The V and J genes are TRBV6-2 or TRBV6-3 and TRBJ2-7, with unresolved D. V lost 7 bases and J lost 5, with 12 bases in between. This CDR3 has 12 residues. Germline assignment: CDR1 MNHEY and CDR2 SVGEGT.

This clonotype was detected a few times. The chain has TRBV30 and TRBJ1-5; 8 nucleotides match TRBD1. Trimming took 3 bases from V and 5 from J; bases not matched to a gene: 6. This CDR3 is built from 14 residues. Germline CDR1 is GTSNPN and CDR2 is SVGIG (reference sequence). The CDR3 reads CAWSKGQVDQPQHF. The CDR3 nucleotides read TGTGCCTGGAGCAAGGGACAGGTAGATCAGCCCCAGCATTTT.

The chain carries TRBV7-9 and TRBJ2-1; a possible D gene is TRBD2 (5 bases). There are 16 residues in the CDR3. V shed 0 bases and J shed 3 bases, with 12 bases lying between them. Germline V CDR1 and CDR2: SEHNR, FQNEAQ (reference sequence). The CDR3 is CASSLAVGAIYNEQFF. The DNA for the CDR3 is TGTGCCAGCAGCTTAGCGGTGGGAGCCATCTACAATGAGCAGTTCTTC.

This clonotype has more than one count but fewer than ten. The chain has TRBV5-1 and TRBJ2-2; D perhaps matches TRBD1 (5 bases). Trimming stripped 4 bases from V and 1 base from J, with 11 bases between. The germline gives CDR1 SGHRS, CDR2 YFSETQ. The CDR3 totals 15 residues. The CDR3 protein is CASSPDSLNTGELFF. CDR3 DNA: TGCGCCAGCAGCCCCGACAGCCTGAACACCGGGGAGCTGTTTTTT.

The sample holds a few counts of this clonotype. The gene calls are TRBV30 and TRBJ2-7; TRBD1 matches 10 bases. Trimming removed 3 bases from V and 6 bases from J; junction bases left unmatched: 5. Germline-derived CDR1 and CDR2 are GTSNPN and SVGIG (reference sequence). The CDR3 contains 13 residues. The DNA for the CDR3 is TGTGCCTGGAGGTGGACAGGGGGAGGCGAGCAGTACTTC. Protein sequence: CAWRWTGGGEQYF.

This clonotype was detected a few times. The V and J genes are TRBV11-2 and TRBJ2-2, with a possible D match to TRBD1 (5 bases). Germline-derived CDR1 and CDR2 are SGHAT and FQNNGV. The CDR3 contains 14 residues. Trimming cost V 1 base and J 6 bases, with 9 bases left between them. The CDR3 protein is CASSLARESGELFF. CDR3 bases: TGTGCCAGCAGCTTAGCCAGGGAATCCGGGGAGCTGTTTTTT.

The chain joins TRBV6-2 or TRBV6-3 to TRBJ2-5; D remains ambiguous. The ends were cut back, 5 bases at V and 7 bases at J, with 8 bases in the middle. There are 11 residues in the CDR3. In germline, CDR1 is MNHEY, CDR2 SVGEGT. CDR3 protein: CASSAGSTQYF. CDR3 nucleotide sequence: TGTGCCAGCAGTGCCGGCTCGACCCAGTACTTC.

This clonotype was observed a few times. The chain carries TRBV29-1 and TRBJ1-1; D is possibly TRBD1 (5 bases). The CDR3 is made up of 13 amino acids. Deletions cut 4 bases from V and 6 bases from J, with 15 bases between. The germline CDR1 and CDR2 sequences are SQVTM and ANQGSEA. CDR3: CSVGEGRGAEAFF. For the CDR3, the DNA is TGCAGCGTTGGCGAGGGGCGCGGCGCTGAAGCTTTCTTT.

The chain employs TRBV6-2 or TRBV6-3 and TRBJ2-1, with D perhaps matching TRBD2 (6 bases). The germline CDR1 and CDR2 sequences are MNHEY and SVGEGT. The germline V and J ends were trimmed by 5 bases and 2 bases, with 13 bases remaining between them. This CDR3 has 15 amino acids. CDR3 region: CASSPLAVAYNEQFF. CDR3 in DNA: TGTGCCAGCAGTCCCTTAGCGGTAGCCTACAATGAGCAGTTCTTC.

This clonotype appeared a few times. V gene TRBV5-6 combines with J gene TRBJ1-2; D ambiguous. The CDR3 runs to 17 residues. Deletions cut 0 bases from V and 5 bases from J, with 20 bases between. The germline V gene encodes CDR1 SGHDT and CDR2 YYEEEE. The CDR3 is CASSLDYTKRTLYGYTF. The DNA of the CDR3 is TGTGCCAGCAGCTTGGACTATACCAAGCGGACTTTATATGGCTACACCTTC.

The chain couples TRBV7-3 to TRBJ2-3; D is perhaps TRBD1 or TRBD2 (7 bases each). The CDR3 is 17 amino acids. The V and J ends lost 6 bases and 0 bases respectively, with 19 bases between them. The V gene's germline CDR1 is SGHTA and CDR2 FQGTGA. CDR3 nucleotide sequence: TGTGCCAGCAGTTCTCCGAGGGGGCGGGAGAGCACAGATACGCAGTATTTT. Its translation is CASSSPRGRESTDTQYF. The full variable domain, with the rest looked up from reference TRBV7-3 and TRBJ2-3, is GAGVSQTPSNKVTEKGKYVELRCDPISGHTALYWYRQSLGQGPEFLIYFQGTGAADDSGLPNDRFFAVRPEGSVSTLKIQRTERGDSAVYLCASSSPRGRESTDTQYFGPGTRLTVL.

This clonotype was recorded only once. The CDR3 loop reads CASSHVPVWTDTQYF. CDR3 bases: TGTGCCAGCAGTCATGTCCCGGTCTGGACAGATACGCAGTATTTT. The rearrangement uses TRBV12-3 or TRBV12-4 and TRBJ2-3; no firm D call. Trimming shortened V by 5 bases and J by 3 bases, and 15 bases separated the two germline ends. The CDR3 is made up of 15 amino acids.

The chain has TRBV7-9 and TRBJ1-5, with D unclear. CDR3 length: 13 amino acids. Trimming stripped 7 bases from V and 10 bases from J, with 17 bases between. CDR1 is SEHNR and CDR2 is FQNEAQ in the germline V gene (reference sequence). The CDR3 spells CASTAGEGNPQHF. In DNA, the CDR3 is TGTGCCAGCACCGCCGGGGAGGGTAATCCCCAGCATTTT. Complete variable domain (other parts from reference TRBV7-9 and TRBJ1-5): DTGVSQNPRHKITKRGQNVTFRCDPISEHNRLYWYRQTLGQGPEFLTYFQNEAQLEKSRLLSDRFSAERPKGSFSTLEIQRTEQGDSAMYLCASTAGEGNPQHFGDGTRLSIL.